This TCR beta chain appears in the sequencing data of a study of identical twins. The CDR3 totals 13 residues. Germline V CDR1 and CDR2: WNHNN, SYGVQD (reference sequence). V lost 4 bases to trimming and J lost 5 bases, with 11 bases between them. TCRdb re-analysed the 5' RACE reads in MiXCR, keeping a single row per CDR3 protein. Among about 520,000 distinct CDR3 sequences listed, roughly 21% were seen once. Separately, the same data were catalogued under a study of T cells expressing NK-cell markers. Turning to that study: In several donors, dominant clonotypes made up about 28.3-65% of CD3+CD56-NKG2C+ cells.

This TCR was recovered from a young woman in good health. Sequenced: CD4+ T cells sorted from blood. The chain uses TRBV10-1 and TRBJ2-5, with no clear D. The CDR3 is CASSGTARETQYF. Here the CDR3 DNA reads TGCGCCAGCAGTGGGACGGCACGGGAGACCCAGTACTTC.